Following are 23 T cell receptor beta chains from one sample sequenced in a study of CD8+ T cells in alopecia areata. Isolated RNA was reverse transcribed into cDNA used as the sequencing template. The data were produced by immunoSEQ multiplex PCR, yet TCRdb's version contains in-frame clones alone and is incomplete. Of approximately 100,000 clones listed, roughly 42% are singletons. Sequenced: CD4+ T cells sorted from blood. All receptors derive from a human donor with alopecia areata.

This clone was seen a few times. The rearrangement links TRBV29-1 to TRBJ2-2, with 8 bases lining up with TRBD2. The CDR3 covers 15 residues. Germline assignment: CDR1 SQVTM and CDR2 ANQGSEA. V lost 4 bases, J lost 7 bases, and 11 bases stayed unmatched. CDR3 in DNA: TGCAGCGTTGCCACCAGCGGGAGAGGTCACGGGGAGCTGTTTTTT. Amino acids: CSVATSGRGHGELFF.

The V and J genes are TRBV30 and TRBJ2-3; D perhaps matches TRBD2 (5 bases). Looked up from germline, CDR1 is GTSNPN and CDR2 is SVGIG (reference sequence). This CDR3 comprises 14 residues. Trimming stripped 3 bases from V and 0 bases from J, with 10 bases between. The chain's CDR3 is CAWRLSGSTDTQYF. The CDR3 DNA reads TGTGCCTGGAGATTAAGCGGTAGCACAGATACGCAGTATTTT.

The CDR3 coding sequence is TGTGCCAGCAGTTTATGGACCAAATACAATGAGCAGTTCTTC. Its translation: CASSLWTKYNEQFF. This rearrangement joins TRBV28 to TRBJ2-1; D remains unclear. There are 14 residues in the CDR3. V lost 0 bases, J lost 4 bases, and 7 bases lay in between. Germline V lookup: CDR1 MDHEN, CDR2 SYDVKM.

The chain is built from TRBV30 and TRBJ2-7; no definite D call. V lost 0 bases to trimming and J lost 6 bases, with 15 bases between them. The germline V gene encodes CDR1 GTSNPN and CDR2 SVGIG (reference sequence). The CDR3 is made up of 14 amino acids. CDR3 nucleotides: TGTGCCTGGAGTGTGAACGGCATCACGGGCGAGCAGTACTTC. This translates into CAWSVNGITGEQYF.

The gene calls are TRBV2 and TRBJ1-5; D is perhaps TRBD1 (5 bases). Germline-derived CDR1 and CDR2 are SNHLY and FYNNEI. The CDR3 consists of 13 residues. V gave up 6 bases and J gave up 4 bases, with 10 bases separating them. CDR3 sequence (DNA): TGTGCCAGCAGGAGGGAGGGGAATCAGCCCCAGCATTTT. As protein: CASRREGNQPQHF.

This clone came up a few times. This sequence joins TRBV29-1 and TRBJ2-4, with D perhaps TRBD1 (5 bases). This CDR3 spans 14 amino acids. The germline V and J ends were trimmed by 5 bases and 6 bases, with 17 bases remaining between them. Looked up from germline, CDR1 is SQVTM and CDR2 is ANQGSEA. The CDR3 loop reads CSVRDQGSRNIQYF. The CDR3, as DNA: TGCAGCGTTCGAGACCAGGGTAGTCGAAACATTCAGTACTTC.

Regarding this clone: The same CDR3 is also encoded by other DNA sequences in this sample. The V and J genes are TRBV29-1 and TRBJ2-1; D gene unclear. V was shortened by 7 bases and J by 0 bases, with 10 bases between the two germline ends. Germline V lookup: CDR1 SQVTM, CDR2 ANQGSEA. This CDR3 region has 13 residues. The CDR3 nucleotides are TGCAGCGCCAAGCAGAGCTCCTACAATGAGCAGTTCTTC. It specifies CSAKQSSYNEQFF.

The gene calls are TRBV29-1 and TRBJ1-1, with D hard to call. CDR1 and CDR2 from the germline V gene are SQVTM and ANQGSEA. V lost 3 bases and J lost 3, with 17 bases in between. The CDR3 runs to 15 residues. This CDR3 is CSVEGYRGRHTEAFF. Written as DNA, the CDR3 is TGCAGCGTTGAGGGATACAGAGGCAGGCACACTGAAGCTTTCTTT.

This chain's CDR3 is CASSFQDRASRNIQYF. CDR3 in DNA: TGTGCCAGCAGCTTCCAGGACAGGGCCTCAAGGAACATTCAGTACTTC. The rearrangement joins TRBV7-2 to TRBJ2-4, with TRBD1 matching 8 bases. The CDR3 totals 16 residues. The germline V gene encodes CDR1 SGHTA and CDR2 FQGNSA. V gave up 3 bases and J gave up 7 bases; unmatched junction bases: 11.

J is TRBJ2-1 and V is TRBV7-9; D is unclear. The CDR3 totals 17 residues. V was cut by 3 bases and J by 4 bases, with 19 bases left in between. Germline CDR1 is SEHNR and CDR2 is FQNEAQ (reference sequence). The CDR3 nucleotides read TGTGCCAGCAGCTTGATGTTCTATGCAAGGGATTACAATGAGCAGTTCTTC. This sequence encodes CASSLMFYARDYNEQFF.

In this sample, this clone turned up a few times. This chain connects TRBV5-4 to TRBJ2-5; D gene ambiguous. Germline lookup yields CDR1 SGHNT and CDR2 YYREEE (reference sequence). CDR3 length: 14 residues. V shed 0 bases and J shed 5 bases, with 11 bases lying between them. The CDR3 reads CASSLAEMWETQYF. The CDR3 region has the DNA TGTGCCAGCAGCTTGGCCGAGATGTGGGAGACCCAGTACTTC.

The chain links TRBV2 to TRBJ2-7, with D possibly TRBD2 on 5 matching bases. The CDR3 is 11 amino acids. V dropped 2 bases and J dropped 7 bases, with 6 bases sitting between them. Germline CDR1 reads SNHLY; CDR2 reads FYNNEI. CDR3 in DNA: TGTGCCAGCAGTGAAAAGCGGGAGCAGTACTTC. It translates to CASSEKREQYF.

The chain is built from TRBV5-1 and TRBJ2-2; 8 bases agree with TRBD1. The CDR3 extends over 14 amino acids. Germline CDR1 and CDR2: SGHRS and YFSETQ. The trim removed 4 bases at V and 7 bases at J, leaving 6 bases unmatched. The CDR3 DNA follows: TGCGCCAGCAGCACGGACAGGGCGGTCGGGGAGCTGTTTTTT. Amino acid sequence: CASSTDRAVGELFF.

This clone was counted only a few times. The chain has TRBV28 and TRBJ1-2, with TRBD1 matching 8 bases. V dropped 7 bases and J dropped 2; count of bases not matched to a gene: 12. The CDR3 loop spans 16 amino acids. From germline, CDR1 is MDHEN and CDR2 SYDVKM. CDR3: CASIAAQGAANYGYTF. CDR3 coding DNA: TGTGCCAGCATCGCGGCCCAGGGGGCTGCAAACTATGGCTACACCTTC.

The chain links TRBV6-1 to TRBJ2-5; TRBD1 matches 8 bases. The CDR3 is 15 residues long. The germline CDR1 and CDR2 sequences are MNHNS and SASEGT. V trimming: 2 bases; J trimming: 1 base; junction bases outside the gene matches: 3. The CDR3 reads CASSENTGGQETQYF. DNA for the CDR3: TGTGCCAGCAGTGAAAACACAGGGGGCCAAGAGACCCAGTACTTC.

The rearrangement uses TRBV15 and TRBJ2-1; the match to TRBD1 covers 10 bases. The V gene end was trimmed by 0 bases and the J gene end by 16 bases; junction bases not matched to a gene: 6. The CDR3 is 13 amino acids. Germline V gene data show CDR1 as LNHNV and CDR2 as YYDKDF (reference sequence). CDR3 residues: CATSRDRDRGQFF. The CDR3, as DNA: TGTGCCACCAGCAGAGATCGGGACAGGGGACAATTCTTC.

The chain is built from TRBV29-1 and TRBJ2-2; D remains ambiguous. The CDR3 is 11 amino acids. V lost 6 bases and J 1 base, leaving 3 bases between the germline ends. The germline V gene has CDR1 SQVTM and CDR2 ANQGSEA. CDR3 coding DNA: TGCAGCGTAGGGAACACCGGGGAGCTGTTTTTT. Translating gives CSVGNTGELFF.

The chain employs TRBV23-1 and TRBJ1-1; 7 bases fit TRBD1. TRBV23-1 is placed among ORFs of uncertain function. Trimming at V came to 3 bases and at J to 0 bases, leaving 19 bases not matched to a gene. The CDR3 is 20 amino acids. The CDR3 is CASSHSRQGFHHTVNTEAFF. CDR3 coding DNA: TGCGCCAGCAGTCACTCGAGACAGGGTTTCCATCATACGGTGAACACTGAAGCTTTCTTT.

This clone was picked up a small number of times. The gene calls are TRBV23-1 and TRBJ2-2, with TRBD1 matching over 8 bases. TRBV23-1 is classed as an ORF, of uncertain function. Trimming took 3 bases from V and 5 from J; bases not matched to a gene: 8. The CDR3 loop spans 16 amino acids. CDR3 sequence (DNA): TGCGCCAGCAGTCAGCCCGGACAGGGTGGGACCGGGGAGCTGTTTTTT. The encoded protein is CASSQPGQGGTGELFF.

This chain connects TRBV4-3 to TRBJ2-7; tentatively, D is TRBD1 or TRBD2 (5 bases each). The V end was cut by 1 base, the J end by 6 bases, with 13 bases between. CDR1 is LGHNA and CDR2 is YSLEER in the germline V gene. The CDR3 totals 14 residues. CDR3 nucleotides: TGCGCCAGCAGCCAAGGGTCAGTCGGGGCCGAGCAGTACTTC. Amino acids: CASSQGSVGAEQYF.

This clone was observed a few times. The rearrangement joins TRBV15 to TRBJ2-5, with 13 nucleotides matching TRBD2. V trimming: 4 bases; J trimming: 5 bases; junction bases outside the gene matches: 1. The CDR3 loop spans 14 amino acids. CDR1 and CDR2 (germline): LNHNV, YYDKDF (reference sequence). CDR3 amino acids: CATSKGLAGETQYF. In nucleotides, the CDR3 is TGTGCCACCAGCAAGGGACTAGCGGGGGAGACCCAGTACTTC.

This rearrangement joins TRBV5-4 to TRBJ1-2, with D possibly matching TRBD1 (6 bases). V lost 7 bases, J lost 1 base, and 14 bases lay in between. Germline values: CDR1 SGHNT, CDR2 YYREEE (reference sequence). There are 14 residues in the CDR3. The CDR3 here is CASARKDSNYGYTF. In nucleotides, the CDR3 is TGTGCCAGCGCCCGTAAGGACAGTAACTATGGCTACACCTTC.

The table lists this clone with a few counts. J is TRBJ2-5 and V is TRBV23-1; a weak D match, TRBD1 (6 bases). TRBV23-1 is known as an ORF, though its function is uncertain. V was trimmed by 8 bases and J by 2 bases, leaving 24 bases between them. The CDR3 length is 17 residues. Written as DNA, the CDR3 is TGCGCCAGCCGACACAAACCGAGGACAGTTCCTCAAGAGACCCAGTACTTC. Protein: CASRHKPRTVPQETQYF.